A selection of T cell receptor beta chains follows, all from one sample in a study of T cells after yellow fever vaccination. TCRdb redid the calling of the 5' RACE reads with MiXCR, one entry per CDR3 protein. The sample includes about 370,000 distinct CDR3 sequences, around a tenth of them seen just once. Material: PBMCs, obtained on the day of the first yellow fever vaccination. The receptors derive from a man between 18 and 29 years old who received the YFV17D yellow fever vaccine. The CDR3 runs from the conserved cysteine through the conserved F or W. The order of the fields is clone size, D gene, J gene, V gene, CDR3 protein, CDR3 DNA. D genes are given only for firm matches. Not every row has a clone size; where given, it reads once, few, many or a size class.

>few|-|TRBJ2-5|TRBV4-1
CASSGFYETQYF
TGCGCCAGCAGCGGGTTTTACGAGACCCAGTACTTC
>few|TRBD1|TRBJ2-3|TRBV15
CATSSRTGGPDTQYF
TGTGCCACCAGCAGCCGGACAGGTGGACCAGATACGCAGTATTTT
>-|-|TRBJ2-3|TRBV5-1
CASSSLVGQSTDTQYF
TGCGCCAGCAGCTCCCTCGTGGGGCAAAGCACAGATACGCAGTATTTT
>many|-|TRBJ2-3|TRBV7-6
CASSSAHSKGPDTQYF
TGTGCCAGCAGCTCCGCCCATAGCAAGGGTCCAGATACGCAGTATTTT
>-|TRBD2|TRBJ2-1|TRBV7-3
CASSLLAGGQNEQFF
TGTGCCAGCAGCTTACTTGCGGGGGGGCAGAATGAGCAGTTCTTC
>few|TRBD1|TRBJ1-6|TRBV12-3/TRBV12-4
CASSFGQDLSPLHF
TGTGCCAGCAGTTTCGGACAGGACCTTTCACCCCTCCACTTT
>many|-|TRBJ2-2|TRBV25-1
CASSEYFRAGELFF
TGTGCCAGCAGTGAATATTTCAGGGCCGGGGAGCTGTTTTTT
>-|-|TRBJ2-2|TRBV7-2
CASSPPATNTGELFF
TGTGCCAGCAGCCCCCCAGCAACGAACACCGGGGAGCTGTTTTTT
>few|-|TRBJ2-2|TRBV7-2
CASSVGRLGGELFF
TGTGCCAGCAGCGTTGGTAGACTCGGCGGGGAGCTGTTTTTT
>-|-|TRBJ2-2|TRBV15
CATSRGSGTNTGELFF
TGTGCCACCAGCAGAGGATCAGGGACGAACACCGGGGAGCTGTTTTTT
>many|TRBD1|TRBJ2-3|TRBV4-3
CASSQGQGGDTQYF
TGCGCCAGCAGCCAAGGACAGGGGGGCGATACGCAGTATTTT
>-|TRBD2|TRBJ2-3|TRBV7-9
CASSLRGALAGDTQYF
TGTGCCAGCAGCCTTCGGGGGGCACTAGCGGGAGATACGCAGTATTTT
>-|TRBD2|TRBJ2-5|TRBV5-4
CASSSGEGRGGLFQETQYF
TGTGCCAGCAGCTCGGGTGAAGGGCGGGGGGGCCTATTCCAAGAGACCCAGTACTTC
>many|TRBD2|TRBJ2-3|TRBV5-1
CASSLNGGDTDTQYF
TGCGCCAGCAGCTTGAACGGGGGGGACACAGATACGCAGTATTTT
>few|TRBD1|TRBJ1-2|TRBV7-2
CASSFDRGEYGYTF
TGTGCCAGCAGCTTCGACAGGGGGGAGTATGGCTACACCTTC
>few|-|TRBJ2-5|TRBV4-1
CASSQGGAAAVPQYF
TGCGCCAGCAGCCAAGGTGGTGCGGCCGCGGTGCCCCAGTACTTC
>many|TRBD2|TRBJ2-3|TRBV6-2/TRBV6-3
CASSPSPSGTQYF
TGTGCCAGCAGCCCAAGTCCTAGCGGTACGCAGTATTTT
>many|TRBD1|TRBJ2-5|TRBV20-1
CSAGHRGQETQYF
TGCAGTGCTGGACACAGGGGCCAAGAGACCCAGTACTTC
>few|-|TRBJ1-1|TRBV7-2
CASTAPGGLLAFF
TGTGCCAGCACCGCGCCGGGAGGGCTTTTGGCTTTCTTT
>few|-|TRBJ2-2|TRBV5-1
CASSLEDTRELFF
TGCGCCAGCAGCTTGGAGGACACCCGGGAGCTGTTTTTT
>few|-|TRBJ2-1|TRBV27
CASSLSEWGAVNEQFF
TGTGCCAGCAGTTTATCTGAGTGGGGGGCCGTCAATGAGCAGTTCTTC
>-|-|TRBJ2-1|TRBV3-1
CASSQRALNEQFF
TGTGCCAGCAGCCAAAGGGCCCTGAATGAGCAGTTCTTC
>-|-|TRBJ2-3|TRBV6-2/TRBV6-3
CASSYGEGSTDTQYF
TGTGCCAGCAGCTACGGCGAGGGCAGCACAGATACGCAGTATTTT
>few|-|TRBJ2-3|TRBV20-1
CSARDWTGSNLAPYTDTQYF
TGCAGTGCTAGAGATTGGACAGGTTCTAACCTAGCGCCGTACACAGATACGCAGTATTTT
>-|TRBD2|TRBJ2-1|TRBV18
CASSERLAGGPMEQFF
TGTGCCAGCTCGGAGCGACTAGCGGGGGGGCCCATGGAGCAGTTCTTC
>many|-|TRBJ1-4|TRBV3-1
CASSQGLNEKLFF
TGTGCCAGCAGCCAGGGACTTAATGAAAAACTGTTTTTT
>-|TRBD2|TRBJ2-5|TRBV27
CASSGLAGNLETQYF
TGTGCCAGCTCCGGACTAGCGGGGAATCTAGAGACCCAGTACTTC
>few|TRBD2|TRBJ2-5|TRBV20-1
CSAPAGGGLETQYF
TGCAGTGCCCCCGCGGGGGGGGGCTTGGAGACCCAGTACTTC
>few|-|TRBJ1-1|TRBV12-3/TRBV12-4
CASTLRGGTEAFF
TGTGCCAGCACCCTTAGGGGAGGCACTGAAGCTTTCTTT
>few|-|TRBJ2-6|TRBV11-2
CASSGTANVLTF
TGTGCCAGCAGCGGTACGGCCAACGTCCTGACTTTC
>few|-|TRBJ2-2|TRBV7-8
CASSSMGAGELFF
TGTGCCAGCAGCTCTATGGGGGCCGGGGAGCTGTTTTTT
>-|-|TRBJ2-5|TRBV18
CASSPRGIEETQYF
TGTGCCAGCTCACCACGGGGGATCGAAGAGACCCAGTACTTC
>few|-|TRBJ2-1|TRBV29-1
CSAGNFDEQFF
TGCAGCGCCGGGAACTTCGATGAGCAGTTCTTC
>-|-|TRBJ2-3|TRBV7-2
CASSFDTSVDTQYF
TGTGCCAGCAGCTTCGACACTTCCGTAGATACGCAGTATTTT
>-|TRBD1|TRBJ2-7|TRBV12-3/TRBV12-4
CASNQQGSEQYF
TGTGCCAGCAACCAACAGGGGTCCGAGCAGTACTTC
>-|-|TRBJ1-4|TRBV11-2
CASSSQPGRTNEKLFF
TGTGCCAGCAGCTCTCAACCGGGACGGACAAATGAAAAACTGTTTTTT
>few|TRBD2|TRBJ2-3|TRBV5-5
CASSELGWRGGGTDTQYF
TGTGCCAGCAGCGAATTAGGGTGGCGGGGGGGTGGAACAGATACGCAGTATTTT
>many|-|TRBJ1-1|TRBV6-5
CASSYSGGNTEAFF
TGTGCCAGCAGTTACTCCGGGGGGAACACTGAAGCTTTCTTT
>many|-|TRBJ2-2|TRBV12-3/TRBV12-4
CASSELGLEVPPGELFF
TGTGCCAGCAGTGAGTTGGGACTCGAAGTCCCTCCCGGGGAGCTGTTTTTT
>few|-|TRBJ1-3|TRBV4-2
CASSQDPGVSGNTIYF
TGTGCCAGCAGCCAAGATCCCGGGGTCTCTGGAAACACCATATATTTT
>few|TRBD2|TRBJ2-1|TRBV6-5
CASQRDGNEQFF
TGTGCCAGCCAGCGGGATGGGAATGAGCAGTTCTTC
>-|-|TRBJ1-6|TRBV7-8
CASSLAGPSPLHF
TGTGCCAGCAGCCTAGCCGGACCTTCACCCCTCCACTTT
>few|-|TRBJ2-7|TRBV10-3
CAISAPLSSYEQYF
TGTGCCATCAGTGCCCCTCTAAGCTCCTACGAGCAGTACTTC
>few|-|TRBJ1-5|TRBV12-3/TRBV12-4
CASTRDLHQPQHF
TGTGCCAGCACCAGAGATCTGCATCAGCCCCAGCATTTT